This entry lists 20 T cell receptor beta chains sequenced from one sample in a study of cytomegalovirus exposure and HLA in healthy donors. It was with 60 Vbeta and 13 Jbeta primers that the PCR ran. Method: immunoSEQ multiplex PCR; TCRdb's copy keeps in-frame clones and lacks some. This sample has 150,000 to 200,000 clones, with approximately 80% found just once. The sample was PBMCs. These receptors were obtained from a woman aged 40 to 50 in good health and CMV-seronegative.

The table lists this clone with a few counts. The chain uses TRBV9 and TRBJ2-2; 10 bases fit TRBD1. The CDR3 extends over 15 amino acids. Germline loops: CDR1 SGDLS, CDR2 YYNGEE. The V and J ends lost 3 bases and 6 bases, in that order; junction bases with no gene match: 5. This CDR3 reads CASSASGTGAGELFF. In DNA form, the CDR3 reads TGTGCCAGCAGCGCCTCCGGGACAGGGGCCGGGGAGCTGTTTTTT.

The rearrangement links TRBV7-2 to TRBJ1-1, with 9 bases aligning to TRBD1. CDR1 is SGHTA and CDR2 is FQGNSA in the germline V gene. V shed 1 base and J 6 bases; nucleotides not matched to a gene: 0. This CDR3 contains 13 residues. CDR3: CASSLGTGAEAFF. The DNA for the CDR3 is TGTGCCAGCAGCTTAGGGACAGGGGCTGAAGCTTTCTTT.

The V call is TRBV7-2, the J call TRBJ2-7; TRBD2 might be the D (6 bases). V lost 2 bases, J lost 2 bases, and 22 bases lay in between. Germline CDR1 is SGHTA and CDR2 is FQGNSA. This CDR3 contains 18 residues. Here the CDR3 DNA reads TGTGCCAGCAGCTTAAGGTTGGGAGGAAGCACAGCGACCTACGAGCAGTACTTC. Protein sequence: CASSLRLGGSTATYEQYF.

This chain joins TRBV28 and TRBJ1-2; perhaps TRBD1 as D (5 bases). Trimming cost V 5 bases and J 4 bases, with 14 bases left between them. The germline V gene encodes CDR1 MDHEN and CDR2 SYDVKM. The CDR3 is 14 amino acids. The CDR3 region has the DNA TGTGCCAGCAGTCCCGGGGGGAGGAGCTATGGCTACACCTTC. Residues: CASSPGGRSYGYTF.

About this clone: At the DNA level, this CDR3 is encoded by other sequences in the same sample as well. The V gene is TRBV5-1, the J gene TRBJ2-5; no clear D gene. The CDR3 has 14 amino acids. The germline V and J ends were trimmed by 0 bases and 1 base, with 7 bases remaining between them. Germline loops: CDR1 SGHRS, CDR2 YFSETQ. The CDR3 bases are TGCGCCAGCAGCTTGGACAGTATCCAAGAGACCCAGTACTTC. This sequence encodes CASSLDSIQETQYF.

The chain is built from TRBV4-1 and TRBJ2-1; 9 nucleotides agree with TRBD2. From germline, CDR1 is MGHRA and CDR2 YSYEKL. The junction had 12 bases not matched to a gene; V was cut back by 4 bases and J by 5 bases. The CDR3 sequence is 17 residues long. The DNA for the CDR3 is TGCGCCAGCAGCCTATATAATAGCGGGAGTATCGACAATGAGCAGTTCTTC. This encodes CASSLYNSGSIDNEQFF.

The chain joins TRBV6-5 to TRBJ2-5, with a weak D call TRBD2 (5 bases). The J call may be faulty, since TRBJ2-7 better matches the DNA end. Germline CDR1 MNHEY, CDR2 SVGAGI. The CDR3 has 15 residues. The CDR3 here is CASSYSRTSPYEQYF. CDR3 sequence (DNA): TGTGCCAGCAGTTACTCGAGGACTTCCCCCTACGAGCAGTACTTC.

J is TRBJ1-5 and V is TRBV19, with D possibly matching TRBD1 (5 bases). V shed 4 bases and J shed 4 bases, with 8 bases lying between them. This CDR3 comprises 13 residues. Per germline, CDR1 LNHDA and CDR2 SQIVND (reference sequence). The CDR3 coding sequence is TGTGCCAGTAGTAAGACAGTAAATCAGCCCCAGCATTTT. This gives the protein CASSKTVNQPQHF.

A word on this clone: Relative to the germline gene, one junction end is altered; a read error may explain this. The chain combines TRBV4-2 with TRBJ2-6; perhaps TRBD1 as D (5 bases). This CDR3 contains 17 residues. Germline V gene sequence: CDR1 LGHNA, CDR2 YNFKEQ. CDR3 DNA sequence: TGTGCCAGCAGCCAAGAGTTTTCGGTTTCTGGGGCCAACGGCCTGACTTTC. The encoded protein is CASSQEFSVSGANGLTF.

This clone came up a few times. CDR3 sequence reads: CASRREGGTDTQYF. For the CDR3, the DNA is TGTGCCAGCAGAAGAGAGGGGGGCACAGATACGCAGTATTTT. The chain recombines TRBV7-9 with TRBJ2-3; possibly TRBD1 for D (6 bases). The CDR3 sequence is 14 residues long. Trimming cost V 6 bases and J 1 base, with 11 bases left between them. Germline V gene data show CDR1 as SEHNR and CDR2 as FQNEAQ (reference sequence).

This clone was observed a single time. The gene calls are TRBV4-3 and TRBJ2-2; 7 nucleotides match TRBD1. Germline V gene lookup returns CDR1 LGHNA and CDR2 YSLEER. CDR3 length: 16 residues. Germline trimming cut 0 bases from V and 8 bases from J; bases unmatched to any gene: 9. CDR3 DNA sequence: TGCGCCAGCAGCCAAGATCCGGGACAGAGAGGTGGGGAGCTGTTTTTT. Encoded protein: CASSQDPGQRGGELFF.

This clone was counted between two and nine times. This chain links TRBV25-1 with TRBJ2-7; TRBD1 is a possible D gene (5 bases). The length of the CDR3 is 13 residues. Trimming removed 4 bases at V and 8 bases at J, with 15 bases between. Germline V gene sequence: CDR1 MGHDK, CDR2 SYGVNS. The CDR3 DNA follows: TGTGCCAGCAGTGTTGGGGCAGCTACGAAGCAGTACTTC. Translated, it gives CASSVGAATKQYF.

The rearrangement joins TRBV19 to TRBJ2-5; tentatively, D is TRBD2 (5 bases). Germline V gene sequence: CDR1 LNHDA, CDR2 SQIVND (reference sequence). Trimming stripped 3 bases from V and 1 base from J, with 9 bases between. The CDR3 is made up of 14 amino acids. The CDR3 DNA is TGTGCCAGTAGTATGGGAGTGGGCCAAGAGACCCAGTACTTC. Translated: CASSMGVGQETQYF.

The chain carries TRBV4-3 and TRBJ2-7; D remains unclear. V lost 0 bases, J lost 0 bases, and 6 bases lay in between. The length of the CDR3 is 14 residues. Germline loops: CDR1 LGHNA, CDR2 YSLEER. The CDR3 DNA follows: TGCGCCAGCAGCCAAGATATAAACTCCTACGAGCAGTACTTC. As protein: CASSQDINSYEQYF.

In its sample, this clone was seen a few times. This sequence joins TRBV23-1 and TRBJ1-2; TRBD1 aligns across 10 bases. TRBV23-1 is noted as an ORF with a role that remains uncertain. This CDR3 is built from 15 residues. V was pared by 4 bases and J by 4 bases, with 6 bases of the junction left unmatched. CDR3 in DNA: TGCGCCAGCAGTCCAGGGACAGGGGTAATCTATGGCTACACCTTC. It is translated as CASSPGTGVIYGYTF.

This sequence joins TRBV21-1 and TRBJ1-2. TRBV21-1 is a recognized pseudogene. The length of the CDR3 is 15 residues. The chain's CDR3 is CASSKAKLPIYGYTF. CDR3 DNA: TGTGCCAGCAGCAAAGCGAAACTACCTATCTATGGCTACACCTTC.

This clone was seen a handful of times. The rearrangement links TRBV11-3 to TRBJ2-7; 11 bases match TRBD1. This CDR3 has 15 residues. Losses at the gene ends were 6 bases for V and 4 bases for J; bases not matched to a gene: 8. Germline-derived CDR1 and CDR2 are SGHNT and YENEEA. The CDR3 spells CASSNRDRGVYEQYF. In DNA form, the CDR3 reads TGTGCCAGCAGTAACCGGGACAGGGGGGTTTACGAGCAGTACTTC.

The chain joins TRBV7-8 to TRBJ2-7; 10 bases align to TRBD1. Germline loops: CDR1 SGHVS, CDR2 FQNEAQ. Losses at the gene ends were 6 bases for V and 5 bases for J; bases not matched to a gene: 7. The CDR3 contains 14 residues. The CDR3 region is CASRGQGKGNEQYF. CDR3 DNA: TGTGCCAGCAGGGGACAGGGGAAAGGGAACGAGCAGTACTTC.

The genes are TRBV4-3 and TRBJ2-4; 12 bases match TRBD2. V dropped 2 bases and J dropped 9; count of bases not matched to a gene: 17. This CDR3 contains 19 residues. Germline lookup yields CDR1 LGHNA and CDR2 YSLEER. CDR3 coding DNA: TGCGCCAGCAGCCAATCCAATAGGACTAGCGGGATTCCCAGGGGCATTCAGTACTTC. It translates to CASSQSNRTSGIPRGIQYF.

The chain uses TRBV19 and TRBJ2-1; 8 bases map to TRBD2. Trimming took 5 bases from V and 5 from J; bases not matched to a gene: 5. Germline V lookup: CDR1 LNHDA, CDR2 SQIVND (reference sequence). CDR3 length: 14 amino acids. CDR3: CASSAGLADNEQFF. The CDR3 bases are TGTGCCAGTAGTGCCGGACTAGCCGACAATGAGCAGTTCTTC.